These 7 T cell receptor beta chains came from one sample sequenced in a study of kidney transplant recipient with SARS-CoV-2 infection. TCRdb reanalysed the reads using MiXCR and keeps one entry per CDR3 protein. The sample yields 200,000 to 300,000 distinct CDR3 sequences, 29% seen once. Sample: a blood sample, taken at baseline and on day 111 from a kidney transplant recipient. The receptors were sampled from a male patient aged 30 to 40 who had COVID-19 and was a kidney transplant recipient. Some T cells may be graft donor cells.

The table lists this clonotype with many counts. The CDR3 nucleotides read TGTGCCAGTCTGCGGGAGGGCCCCACCGGGGAGCTGTTTTTT. Its protein is CASLREGPTGELFF. The V call is TRBV9, the J call TRBJ2-2, with 9 bases matching TRBD2. V dropped 8 bases and J dropped 4; count of bases not matched to a gene: 6. This CDR3 is built from 14 residues. Germline V gene data show CDR1 as SGDLS and CDR2 as YYNGEE. The full variable domain, rest sourced from reference TRBV9 and TRBJ2-2, is DSGVTQTPKHLITATGQRVTLRCSPRSGDLSVYWYQQSLDQGLQFLIQYYNGEERAKGNILERFSAQQFPDLHSELNLSSLELGDSALYFCASLREGPTGELFFGEGSRLTVL.

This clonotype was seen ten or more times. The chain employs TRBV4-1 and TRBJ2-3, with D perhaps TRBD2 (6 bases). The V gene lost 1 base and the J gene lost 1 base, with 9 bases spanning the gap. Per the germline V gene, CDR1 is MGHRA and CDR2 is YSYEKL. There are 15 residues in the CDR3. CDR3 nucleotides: TGCGCCAGCAGCCAAGTTTTAGCGGGCACAGATACGCAGTATTTT. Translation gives CASSQVLAGTDTQYF.

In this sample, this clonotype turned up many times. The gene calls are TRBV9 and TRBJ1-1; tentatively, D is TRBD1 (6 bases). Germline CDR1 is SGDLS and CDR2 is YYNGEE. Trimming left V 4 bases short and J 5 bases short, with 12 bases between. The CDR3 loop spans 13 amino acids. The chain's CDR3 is CASSRGAGTEAFF. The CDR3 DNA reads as TGTGCCAGCAGCCGGGGGGCAGGAACTGAAGCTTTCTTT. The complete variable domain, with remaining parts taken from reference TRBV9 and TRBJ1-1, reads DSGVTQTPKHLITATGQRVTLRCSPRSGDLSVYWYQQSLDQGLQFLIQYYNGEERAKGNILERFSAQQFPDLHSELNLSSLELGDSALYFCASSRGAGTEAFFGQGTRLTVV.

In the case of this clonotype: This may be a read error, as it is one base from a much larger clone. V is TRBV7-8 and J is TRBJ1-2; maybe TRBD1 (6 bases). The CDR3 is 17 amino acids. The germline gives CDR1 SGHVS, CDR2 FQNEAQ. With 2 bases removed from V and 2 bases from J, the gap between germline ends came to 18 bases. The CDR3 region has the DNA TGTGCCAGCAGCTTAACTCCCGGGGGGCGGTTAAACTATGGCTACACCTTC. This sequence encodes CASSLTPGGRLNYGYTF.

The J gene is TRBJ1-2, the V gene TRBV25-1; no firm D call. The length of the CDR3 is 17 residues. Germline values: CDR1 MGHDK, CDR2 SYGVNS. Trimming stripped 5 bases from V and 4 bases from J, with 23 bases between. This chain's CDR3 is CASSSVAELGKTYGYTF. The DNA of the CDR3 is TGTGCCAGCAGTTCGGTCGCAGAACTGGGAAAGACCTATGGCTACACCTTC.

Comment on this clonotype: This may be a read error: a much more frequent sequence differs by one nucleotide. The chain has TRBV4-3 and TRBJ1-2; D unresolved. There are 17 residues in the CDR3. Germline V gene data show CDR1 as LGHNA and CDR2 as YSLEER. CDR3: CASSYSQGRRKTYCYAF. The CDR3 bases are TGCGCCAGCAGCTATAGTCAAGGACGTCGAAAGACCTATTGCTACGCCTTC.

This CDR3 reads CASSLGTGLWELFF. DNA for the CDR3: TGTGCCAGCAGTTTAGGGACAGGGTTATGGGAGCTGTTTTTT. This chain connects TRBV12-3 or TRBV12-4 to TRBJ2-2, with 8 positions matching TRBD1. The V gene end was trimmed by 1 base and the J gene end by 9 bases; junction bases not matched to a gene: 4. This CDR3 contains 14 residues.